This record covers a single T cell receptor (beta chain). Participant ages covered 18 to 89 years across 24 US areas. Recovered status in Cohort 3 required two negative PCRs, clearance, or symptom resolution. These data belong to a study of blood T cell repertoires in COVID-19. Whole-study context: Spain, Italy and the United States supplied samples that represented acute and convalescent COVID-19.

In the original processing: From reference gene primer amplification, estimates of nucleated cell counts were derived. TCRdb's copy holds only in-frame clones and misses some; the assay was immunoSEQ multiplex PCR. The V and J calls and clone size were taken over from that table, and D and trimming were inferred from the DNA. This sample has over 200,000 clones, with approximately 84% found just once. V gave up 0 bases and J gave up 0 bases, with 12 bases separating them. Germline V gene lookup returns CDR1 LGHNA and CDR2 YNFKEQ. The CDR3 spans 18 residues. This rearrangement joins TRBV4-2 to TRBJ1-6, with D tentatively TRBD1 (5 bases). The receptor was isolated from a man aged 60-69 years who had recovered from COVID-19. Input material: PBMCs or T cells enriched from blood (not recorded which). The CDR3 loop is CASSQESRGSSYNSPLHF. CDR3 coding DNA: TGTGCCAGCAGCCAAGAATCACGGGGGAGCTCCTATAATTCACCCCTCCACTTT.